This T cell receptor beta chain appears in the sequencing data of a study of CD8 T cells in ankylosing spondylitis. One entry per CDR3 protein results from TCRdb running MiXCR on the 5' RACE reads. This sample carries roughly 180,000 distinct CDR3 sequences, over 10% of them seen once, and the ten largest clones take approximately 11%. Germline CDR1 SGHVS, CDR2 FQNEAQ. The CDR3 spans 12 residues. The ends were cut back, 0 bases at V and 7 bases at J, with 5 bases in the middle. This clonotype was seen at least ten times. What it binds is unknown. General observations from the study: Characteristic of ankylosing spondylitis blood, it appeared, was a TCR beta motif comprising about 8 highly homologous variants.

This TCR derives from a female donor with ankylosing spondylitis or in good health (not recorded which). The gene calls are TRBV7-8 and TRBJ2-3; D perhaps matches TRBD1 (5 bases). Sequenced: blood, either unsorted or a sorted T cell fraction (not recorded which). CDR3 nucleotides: TGTGCCAGCAGCTTAGCGGGGCATACGCAGTATTTT. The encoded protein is CASSLAGHTQYF.